The 13 T cell receptor beta chains below were found in one sample sequenced in a study of CD8+ T cells in alopecia areata. The authors extracted RNA and reverse transcribed it into cDNA as the sequencing template. Profiled with immunoSEQ multiplex PCR; TCRdb holds only in-frame clones, not every one. The data contain more than 150,000 clones, about 60% of them singletons. Regarding treatment: oral pan-JAK inhibitor, 5-10 mg twice daily. The sequencing here drew on CD8+ T cells sorted from blood, taken at week 24, from a patient treated with tofacitinib. The receptors stem from a human donor with alopecia areata.

The rearrangement uses TRBV5-4 and TRBJ2-2; no reliable D call. CDR1 is SGHNT, CDR2 YYREEE, per germline (reference sequence). The CDR3 has 12 residues. The ends were cut back, 0 bases at V and 6 bases at J, with 3 bases in the middle. The DNA for the CDR3 is TGTGCCAGCAGCTTGGGTCCCGGGGAGCTGTTTTTT. Residues: CASSLGPGELFF.

The chain employs TRBV12-5 and TRBJ2-3; 8 bases fit TRBD1. Germline CDR1 reads LGHNT; CDR2 reads FRNRAP. The CDR3 sequence is 15 residues long. V lost 5 bases and J lost 2; bases outside the gene matches: 6. In DNA, the CDR3 is TGTGCTAGTGGTACGACAGGGGACCTCACAGATACGCAGTATTTT. Amino acid sequence: CASGTTGDLTDTQYF.

The rearrangement uses TRBV13 and TRBJ1-3; the match to TRBD1 covers 9 bases. V shed 4 bases, J shed 8 bases, and the junction held 6 bases outside the gene matches. The CDR3 loop spans 14 amino acids. Germline values: CDR1 PRHDT, CDR2 FYEKMQ (reference sequence). CDR3 in amino acids: CASSSRDRVDTIYF. In DNA, the CDR3 is TGTGCCAGCAGCTCCCGGGACAGGGTGGACACCATATATTTT. Combining the CDR3 with reference TRBV13 and TRBJ1-3 gives the whole variable domain AAGVIQSPRHLIKEKRETATLKCYPIPRHDTVYWYQQGPGQDPQFLISFYEKMQSDKGSIPDRFSAQQFSDYHSELNMSSLELGDSALYFCASSSRDRVDTIYFGEGSWLTVV.

This sequence joins TRBV4-1 and TRBJ2-5; tentative D call: TRBD2 (5 bases). Trimming pared 4 bases from V and 3 bases from J, leaving 12 bases between. The CDR3 contains 14 residues. Germline CDR1 and CDR2: MGHRA and YSYEKL. The CDR3 nucleotides read TGCGCCAGCAGCCCCGGACTGCTAAAAGAGACCCAGTACTTC. Its protein is CASSPGLLKETQYF.

The gene calls are TRBV6-5 and TRBJ2-3, with 10 bases matching TRBD2. Germline V CDR1 and CDR2: MNHEY, SVGAGI. The CDR3 runs to 14 residues. J lost 3 bases, V lost 7 bases, and 4 bases had no gene match. The CDR3 nucleotides read TGTGCCAGCACCGTAGCGGGGGGAACAGATACGCAGTATTTT. Its protein is CASTVAGGTDTQYF.

This clone was detected only a few times. The J gene is TRBJ2-6, the V gene TRBV10-3; the D gene is possibly TRBD2 (5 bases). Germline CDR1 and CDR2: ENHRY and SYGVKD. There are 15 residues in the CDR3. V was pared by 8 bases and J by 0 bases, with 11 bases between. The CDR3 region is CAIPDGISGANVLTF. DNA of the CDR3: TGTGCCATCCCGGACGGGATCTCTGGGGCCAACGTCCTGACTTTC.

V gene TRBV11-2 combines with J gene TRBJ2-1; D gene uncertain. CDR1 SGHAT and CDR2 FQNNGV come from the germline V gene. The CDR3 has 15 amino acids. With 2 bases removed from V and 0 bases from J, the gap between germline ends came to 8 bases. CDR3 sequence (DNA): TGTGCCAGCAGCTTATTTACCCGCTCCTACAATGAGCAGTTCTTC. Its protein is CASSLFTRSYNEQFF.

There are a few counts of this clone. V is TRBV4-1 and J is TRBJ2-7, with no clear D. The CDR3 covers 14 residues. The V gene lost 3 bases and the J gene lost 2 bases, with 11 bases spanning the gap. Germline V lookup: CDR1 MGHRA, CDR2 YSYEKL. The CDR3 DNA follows: TGCGCCAGCAGCCAGATGGTTTCTCCCTACGAGCAGTACTTC. This sequence encodes CASSQMVSPYEQYF.

The chain employs TRBV13 and TRBJ1-2, with D perhaps matching TRBD1 (5 bases). The germline V gene has CDR1 PRHDT and CDR2 FYEKMQ (reference sequence). The CDR3 sequence is 12 residues long. V was clipped by 6 bases and J by 5 bases, with 10 bases between them. CDR3 loop: CASSDSTYGYTF. The CDR3 DNA follows: TGTGCCAGCAGTGACAGCACGTATGGCTACACCTTC.

This clone was observed a few times. CDR3 bases: TGCAGCGCCCGAGGGACACGAGCTTTCTTT. It is translated as CSARGTRAFF. V usage is TRBV29-1 and J usage is TRBJ1-1; tentative D call: TRBD1 (6 bases). From germline, CDR1 is SQVTM and CDR2 ANQGSEA. The CDR3 has 10 amino acids. The germline V and J ends were trimmed by 7 bases and 10 bases, with 13 bases remaining between them. Full variable domain (missing parts from reference TRBV29-1 and TRBJ1-1): SAVISQKPSRDICQRGTSLTIQCQVDSQVTMMFWYRQQPGQSLTLIATANQGSEATYESGFVIDKFPISRPNLTFSTLTVSNMSPEDSSIYLCSARGTRAFFGQGTRLTVV.

The chain is built from TRBV5-6 and TRBJ2-3, with 7 nucleotides matching TRBD2. There are 14 residues in the CDR3. Germline assignment: CDR1 SGHDT and CDR2 YYEEEE. J was trimmed by 0 bases and V by 4 bases; bases with no gene match: 2. The CDR3 here is CASSMGGSTDTQYF. In DNA form, the CDR3 reads TGTGCCAGCAGCATGGGAGGGAGCACAGATACGCAGTATTTT.

This clone was picked up a small number of times. J is TRBJ2-1 and V is TRBV2, with 10 positions matching TRBD2. The CDR3 has 14 amino acids. V shed 7 bases, J shed 6 bases, and the junction held 6 bases outside the gene matches. Germline CDR1 and CDR2: SNHLY and FYNNEI. The CDR3 spells CASTTSGELNEQFF. CDR3 nucleotide sequence: TGTGCCAGCACTACTAGCGGGGAACTCAATGAGCAGTTCTTC.

The genes are TRBV29-1 and TRBJ1-2; the match to TRBD1 covers 8 bases. V shed 3 bases, J shed 4 bases, and the junction held 13 bases outside the gene matches. The germline gives CDR1 SQVTM, CDR2 ANQGSEA. This CDR3 contains 16 residues. The CDR3: CSVEAPDRDGLYGYTF. CDR3 sequence (DNA): TGCAGCGTTGAGGCGCCGGACAGGGATGGGCTCTATGGCTACACCTTC.